The entry below describes one T cell receptor (beta chain). This sample is part of a study of control samples from healthy donors and cancer patients. Clones were read by immunoSEQ multiplex PCR, and TCRdb kept only the in-frame ones, dropping some. The table lists 95,000 to 100,000 clones, more than 75% of them singletons. Material for sequencing was blood. This receptor was taken from a man aged 60-69 years in good health.

This CDR3 reads CASSFLKETQYF. DNA of the CDR3: TGTGCCAGCAGCTTTTTAAAAGAGACCCAGTACTTC. The chain links TRBV11-2 to TRBJ2-5; no clear D gene. CDR3 length: 12 amino acids. Trimming pared 3 bases from V and 3 bases from J, leaving 5 bases between. Germline loops: CDR1 SGHAT, CDR2 FQNNGV.